This T cell receptor (beta chain) emerged from a study of cytotoxic CD8 clonotypes in ibrutinib-treated CLL (dated by TCRdb to the early 2020s). Background on the whole study: In this cohort, 15 patients were treatment-naive and about a dozen were relapsed/refractory, while some 18 had unmutated IGHV. Partial responses were observed in about 25 patients and complete responses in 2; after a median follow-up of 68 months, remission was maintained in 15 or so patients and progression was observed in some 12. Response samples were obtained after a median of 12 months of treatment, with a range of about 6 to 40 months. Samples averaged around 280,000 productive templates and around 91,000 productive rearrangements. Longitudinal samples were obtainable from about 30% of the roughly 90 participants in the trial. Cryopreserved peripheral blood mononuclear cells were obtained before treatment, at response, and at either sustained remission or disease progression.

CDR1 and CDR2 are read off the germline V gene (reference sequence) as SGHNT and YYREEE. The cysteine opens and the phenylalanine closes a CDR3 of 12 amino acids. Of all the DNA, just the CDR3 is kept, 36 bases in frame from base 1. V lost 1 base and J lost 7 bases, and the count of bases not matched to a germline gene is 1. Beyond this particular receptor, the publication reports: Sustained-remission and progressing patients did not have matched sampling times, and lymph node repertoires were not examined. Clonality rose at ibrutinib response, remained stable during sustained remission, and dropped back toward baseline at progression. Public clonotypes were found to be uncommon and were observed to contract or remain stable during treatment; the increase in clonality was shown to reflect expansion of private clonotypes at ibrutinib response. Baseline clonality was found to be higher than that of age-matched healthy donors and was strongly correlated with circulating CD8+ T-cell counts.

On this clone itself: Its antigen target is currently unknown. One base away there is no much larger clone; base qualities are not given.

For TCR beta library preparation, 1.5 to 2.5 micrograms of genomic DNA was extracted from cryopreserved PBMCs. Longitudinal blood samples from CLL patients on ibrutinib monotherapy underwent high-throughput TCR beta sequencing. Patients were enrolled in a phase 2 open-label single-center ibrutinib monotherapy trial. Each clonotype received, on average, 10x coverage in deep resolution sequencing performed on a MiSeq, where the target depth lay between 1 in 1 million and 1 in 200,000 T cells. TCR beta libraries were generated with the immunoSEQ hsTCRB Kit. The published analysis was carried out like this. ImmunoSEQ Data Assistant and ImmunoSEQ Analyzer were used for data analysis, and V, D and J genes were assigned according to IMGT definitions. Clonality, with values ranging from 0 to 1, was calculated as one minus the normalized Shannon entropy of productive rearrangement frequencies. Only overrepresented clonotypes making up at least 0.05% of each patient's repertoire were included in the public clonotype analysis. Thirteen age-matched healthy donor repertoires from immuneACCESS were used as controls for clonality. TCRdb holds this immuneACCESS table with in-frame rearrangements only. Some clones are missing; in checked studies, unresolved V genes explain under half, and the rest has no known cause. The DNA was the basis for D and trimming; V, J and clone size are from that table. The sample data list about 310,000 clones, and around four fifths of these were observed just once. The biggest ten clones account for over 5.5% of the sample.

The sequence links TRBV5-4 to TRBJ1-2, with 7 central nucleotides matching TRBD1. Sequencing was performed on PBMCs, taken before ibrutinib treatment. The TCR comes from a human donor with chronic lymphocytic leukemia. This receptor carries the CDR3 CASSLNRGGYTF. The sequenced DNA is TGTGCCAGCAGCTTGAACAGGGGTGGCTACACCTTC.